This entry describes one TCR beta chain. The data belong to a study of blood T cell repertoires in COVID-19. Turning to the study itself: Acute-phase and convalescent COVID-19 samples originated in the United States, Italy and Spain. Sources were T cells, B-cell-depleted T cells, or PBMCs; the material itself was cDNA or gDNA.

Original methodology: Nucleated cell number was recorded as an estimate derived from reference gene primer amplification. Some clones are missing from TCRdb's copy, which holds only in-frame ones; the method was immunoSEQ multiplex PCR. The V and J calls and clone size are taken from that table; D and trimming were inferred from the DNA. The sample yields more than 90,000 clones, 90% to 95% seen once. V lost 4 bases, J lost 4 bases, and 3 bases stayed unmatched. CDR1 and CDR2 (germline): SGHRS, YFSETQ. This CDR3 region has 14 residues. V is TRBV5-1 and J is TRBJ2-2; 8 bases line up with TRBD2. The clonotype originates from a man aged 50 to 59 with acute or convalescent COVID-19. The sequenced material came from peripheral blood. The CDR3 sequence: CASSRGGGTGELFF. The CDR3 DNA is TGCGCCAGCAGCCGGGGGGGAGGCACCGGGGAGCTGTTTTTT.